This section outlines one T cell receptor (beta chain) sequence together with its context. Reverse transcription used about 0.45 to 1 ug RNA and random hexamers. TCRdb itself ran the immunoSEQ multiplex PCR reads through MiXCR, one entry per CDR3 protein. The data contain 250,000 to 300,000 distinct CDR3 sequences, about 85% of them singletons. Negative isolation was used for CD8+ and CD4+ T cells and FACS enrichment for TEMRA cells. Trimming took 2 bases from V and 0 from J; bases not matched to a gene: 7. There are 18 residues in the CDR3. The germline CDR1 and CDR2 sequences are MNHEY and SVGAGI. These data belong to a study of CD8 T cells in Susac syndrome.

Sequenced material: CD8+ T cells from PBMCs. The sequence derives from a human donor with multiple sclerosis. This chain joins TRBV6-5 and TRBJ1-4, with 9 bases identical to TRBD1. This CDR3 is CASSYPGQGFSTNEKLFF. The DNA for the CDR3 is TGTGCCAGCAGTTACCCGGGACAGGGTTTTTCAACTAATGAAAAACTGTTTTTT.